This entry concerns a single T cell receptor (beta chain). Its antigen is not known. CDR3 length equals 14 residues. Trimming cost V 1 base and J 5 bases, with 9 bases left between them. Per the germline V gene, CDR1 is SEHNR and CDR2 is FQNEAQ (reference sequence). Profiled with immunoSEQ multiplex PCR; TCRdb holds only in-frame clones, not every one. Among about 90,000 clones, around 90% were seen once, and the ten largest hold roughly 5.5%. These data originate in a study of T cell responses to AZD1222 COVID-19 vaccine. Study-wide results and limits: The breadth and depth of Spike-specific TCRs increased once two AZD1222 doses had been given. Seropositive status at baseline applied to only five or six AZD1222 recipients. CD4 TCRs associated with vaccination spanned spike, dominating at 160-218 and 743-854. The reported proportion of spike-specific TCRs targeting unmutated variant regions was nearly half.

The source is an adult in good health. The rearrangement uses TRBV7-9 and TRBJ2-1; D is perhaps TRBD2 (6 bases). The source material was peripheral blood, sampled on day 0 of MenACWY control vaccination. The CDR3 sequence: CASSLGGTDNEQFF. The CDR3 nucleotides read TGTGCCAGCAGCTTAGGCGGGACGGACAATGAGCAGTTCTTC.